The present T cell receptor (beta chain) was sequenced within a study of blood T cell repertoires in COVID-19. Overall study context: Sites across the United States, Italy and Spain contributed samples from acute and convalescent COVID-19. The cDNA or gDNA used as material had been derived from T cells, B-cell-depleted T cells, or PBMCs.

Methods used by the authors: Reference gene primer amplification gave nucleated cell count estimates. Only in-frame clones appear in the TCRdb table, and some are missing; sequencing was by immunoSEQ multiplex PCR. D and trimming come from the DNA, and the V and J calls and clone size come from that table. Among tens of thousands of clones, 65% to 90% were seen once, and the ten largest hold around 2.7%. Between the trimmed V and J ends, which lost 2 bases and 0 bases, there was a span of 8 bases. This CDR3 comprises 14 residues. Germline V gene lookup returns CDR1 GTSNPN and CDR2 SVGIG (reference sequence).

This TCR was sampled from a woman aged 60-75 years with acute or convalescent COVID-19. The chain carries TRBV30 and TRBJ2-4, with TRBD2 as a possible D gene (5 bases). Input material: peripheral blood. The DNA for the CDR3 is TGTGCCTGGAGTTACGGGGTAGCCAAAAACATTCAGTACTTC. As protein: CAWSYGVAKNIQYF.